This is a list of T cell receptor beta chains from one sample in a study of blood T cell repertoires in COVID-19. Sequencing was performed with immunoSEQ multiplex PCR; in TCRdb, only in-frame clones are kept and a portion is missing. Altogether around 80,000 clones are present, 80% to 90% being singletons, with the ten largest covering approximately 5.1%. Sequencing input: peripheral blood. Receptor source: a woman of 80 years or more with acute or convalescent COVID-19. Both conserved end residues are trimmed from each CDR3. Each record gives: J gene, V gene, CDR3 protein.

TRBJ2-3 TRBV10-2 ASSPNGDRFGDTQY
TRBJ2-7 TRBV2 ASSDLGRTGEQY
TRBJ1-2 TRBV21-1 ASKRQGYGYT
TRBJ1-5 TRBV3-1/TRBV3-2 ASSSTGGYQPQH
TRBJ2-2 TRBV19 ASSIGTGGLFNTGELF
TRBJ1-3 TRBV19 ASLGESLSNTIY
TRBJ1-5 TRBV29-1 SVGQGGDQPQH
TRBJ2-1 TRBV5-4 ASSPGGSGGAGNEQF
TRBJ1-6 TRBV6-5 ASSNRGTKDSPLH
TRBJ2-7 TRBV14 ASSQFTGTSGDEQY
TRBJ1-1 TRBV7-8 ASSLHEIRDTEAF
TRBJ2-1 TRBV4-2 ASGIAGSGLF
TRBJ2-5 TRBV5-5 ASSLVAETQY
TRBJ2-5 TRBV9 ASSVAGGIEETQY
TRBJ2-2 TRBV5-4 ASSLPDRGRPPRAGELF
TRBJ2-2 TRBV19 ASSYLAGVGTGELF
TRBJ2-1 TRBV10-3 AISAMTSGAYNEQF
TRBJ2-7 TRBV9 ARREAYEQY
TRBJ1-2 TRBV6-1 ASSEGQNYGYT
TRBJ2-3 TRBV5-1 ASSLRRPSGEFPYTQY
TRBJ2-3 TRBV18 ASSPPGLAGTDTQY
TRBJ2-5 TRBV5-6 ASSFARGWETQY
TRBJ1-2 TRBV7-2 ASSSYSGDYGYT
TRBJ2-2 TRBV9 ASSVVGDVSTGELF
TRBJ2-2 TRBV14 ASSQELTGELF
TRBJ1-2 TRBV6-5 ASSFDSYGYT
TRBJ2-1 TRBV19 ASMASELIGEQF
TRBJ1-5 TRBV5-5 ASSLEIVNQPQH
TRBJ2-1 TRBV7-8 ASSGSFAASSYNEQF
TRBJ2-1 TRBV2 ASTPESGSGNEQF
TRBJ1-4 TRBV19 ASSITGTGPEKLF
TRBJ2-6 TRBV5-6 ASSWEGRSSGANVLT
TRBJ2-1 TRBV27 ASTMGGRNEQF
TRBJ2-1 TRBV12-3/TRBV12-4 ASRPGVYNEQF
TRBJ1-2 TRBV19 ASSIDLGLRYGYT
TRBJ1-4 TRBV3-1/TRBV3-2 ASSARGKEKLF
TRBJ2-7 TRBV6-5 ASSSGGTGSYEQY
TRBJ2-3 TRBV5-4 ASSLDSRGTDTQY
TRBJ1-2 TRBV6-4 ASLTRPKYGYT
TRBJ1-3 TRBV19 ASKRDFSGNTIY
TRBJ1-2 TRBV3-1/TRBV3-2 ASSHEGVDYGYT
TRBJ2-3 TRBV30 AWSVTSNTQY
TRBJ2-7 TRBV15 ATSRVGSSYEQY
TRBJ1-1 TRBV19 ASRGQGAGEAF
TRBJ2-1 TRBV12-3/TRBV12-4 ASLRTENNEQF
TRBJ2-1 TRBV9 ASSAVPGGYNEQF
TRBJ1-1 TRBV18 ASSPLSGGTEAF
TRBJ1-2 TRBV4-2 ASSQDLRQGENGYT